Shown below are 3 T cell receptor beta chains from a single sample sequenced in a study of tissue T cells after allogeneic stem cell transplantation. The data were produced by immunoSEQ multiplex PCR, yet TCRdb's version contains in-frame clones alone and is incomplete. The sample has about 22,000 clones; 55% to 75% are singletons. The sequenced material came from spleen. These receptors originate from a female BALB/c mouse in good health. The strain's MHC haplotype is H2-d.

This clone was seen more than once but under ten times. Gene names follow the mouse nomenclature. Read data end 1 residue before the CDR3 end; the end is taken from the germline J gene. The rearrangement links TRBV1 to TRBJ2-4; 8 bases fit TRBD2. V lost 1 base and J lost 4; bases outside the gene matches: 1. The germline gives CDR1 NSQYPW, CDR2 LRSPGD (reference sequence). The CDR3 has 14 residues. Here the CDR3 reads CTCSAGWGENTLYF. The DNA read from the CDR3 is TGCACCTGCAGTGCAGGCTGGGGGGAAAACACCTTGTAC.

This clone was observed once. The genes and germline here are from mouse. The read gets to within 1 residue of the CDR3 end, and the germline J gene fills in the rest. V is TRBV19 and J is TRBJ2-1; 8 bases match TRBD1. V lost 6 bases, J lost 3 bases, and 5 bases stayed unmatched. The CDR3 loop spans 14 amino acids. The germline V gene encodes CDR1 FNHDT and CDR2 SITEND (reference sequence). CDR3 DNA (partial): TGTGCCAGCACCCCGGACAGGGCCTATGCTGAGCAGTTC. Residues: CASTPDRAYAEQF. The complete CDR3 protein is CASTPDRAYAEQFF. Full variable domain (remainder filled in from reference TRBV19 and TRBJ2-1): GGIITQTPKFLIGQEGQKLTLKCQQNFNHDTMYWYRQDSGKGLRLIYYSITENDLQKGDLSEGYDASREKKSSFSLTVTSAQKNEMAVFLCASTPDRAYAEQFFGPGTRLTVL.

Remarks on this clone: Here the gene names and germline are mouse. Here the CDR3 reads CGARVGGRRQDTQYF. CDR3 DNA (partial): TGTGGTGCTAGGGTCGGGGGGCGGCGCCAAGACACCCAGTAC. The genes are TRBV20 and TRBJ2-5, with D possibly matching TRBD2 (7 bases). The CDR3 is cut off 1 residue early in the read; its end comes from the germline J gene. Germline assignment: CDR1 GFQATS and CDR2 STVNSAI. V was cut by 1 base and J by 2 bases, with 13 bases left in between. The CDR3 runs to 15 residues.